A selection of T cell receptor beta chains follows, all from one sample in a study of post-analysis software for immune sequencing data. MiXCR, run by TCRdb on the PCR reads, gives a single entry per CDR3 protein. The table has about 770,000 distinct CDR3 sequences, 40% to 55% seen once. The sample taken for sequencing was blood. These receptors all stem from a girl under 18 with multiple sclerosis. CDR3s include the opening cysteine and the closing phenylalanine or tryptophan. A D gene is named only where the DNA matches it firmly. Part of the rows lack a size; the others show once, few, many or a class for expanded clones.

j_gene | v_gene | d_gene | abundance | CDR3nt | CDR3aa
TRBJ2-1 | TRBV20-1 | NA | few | TGCAGTGCTAGAGATTCGGCTAACTACAATGAGCAGTTCTTC | CSARDSANYNEQFF
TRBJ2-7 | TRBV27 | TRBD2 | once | TGTGCCAGCAGTTCTAGCGGGATACTCTCCGAGCAGTACTTC | CASSSSGILSEQYF
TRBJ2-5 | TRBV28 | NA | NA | TGTGCCAGCAGTGAAAGACAAGAGACCCAGTACTTC | CASSERQETQYF
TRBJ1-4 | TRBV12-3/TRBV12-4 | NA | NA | TGTGCCAGCAGGCGGGACCAGCTGGCTGAAAAACTGTTTTTT | CASRRDQLAEKLFF
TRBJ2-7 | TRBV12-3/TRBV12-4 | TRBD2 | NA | TGTGCCAGCGGAGGGACTAGCGGGATCTACGAGCAGTACTTC | CASGGTSGIYEQYF
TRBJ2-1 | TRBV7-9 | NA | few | TGTGCCAGCAGCTCCAGTCTCGGGGTTGAGCAGTTCTTC | CASSSSLGVEQFF
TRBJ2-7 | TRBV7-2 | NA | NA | TGTGCCAGCAGCACATCTGGTGGGGAGATCTACGAGCAGTACTTC | CASSTSGGEIYEQYF
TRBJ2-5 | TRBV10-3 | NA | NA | TGTGCCATCAGTGATTCCCGGCGGGGAGAGACCCAGTACTTC | CAISDSRRGETQYF
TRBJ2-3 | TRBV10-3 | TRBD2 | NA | TGTGCCATCAGTGAGAACGGCGGGAGGACAGATACGCAGTATTTT | CAISENGGRTDTQYF
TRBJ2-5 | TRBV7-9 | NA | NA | TGTGCCAGCAGCGAAGCCGGGACAAAAGAGACCCAGTACTTC | CASSEAGTKETQYF
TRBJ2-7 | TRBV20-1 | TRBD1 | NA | TGCAGTGCTAACAGGGGAACCGCCACCTACGAGCAGTACTTC | CSANRGTATYEQYF
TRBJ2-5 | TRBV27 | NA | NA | TGTGCCAGCAGTTTATGTTGGGCAAGCCAAGAGACCCAGTACTTC | CASSLCWASQETQYF
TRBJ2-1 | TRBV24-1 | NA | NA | TGTGCCACCAGTGCCAGGACAGCACAAAACCTATACAATGAGCAGTTCTTC | CATSARTAQNLYNEQFF
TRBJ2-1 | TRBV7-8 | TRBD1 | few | TGTGCCAGCAGCTCCTACTTAACAACAGGGGCCACCTTCTCCTACAATGAGCAGTTCTTC | CASSSYLTTGATFSYNEQFF
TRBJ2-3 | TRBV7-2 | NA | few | TGTGCCAGCAGCTTAAGGTCGGGTTTATTAAATACGCAGTATTTT | CASSLRSGLLNTQYF
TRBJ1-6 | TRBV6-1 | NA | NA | TGTGCCAGCACGAGGGGCCCCCGGGGGAATTCACCCCTCCACTTT | CASTRGPRGNSPLHF
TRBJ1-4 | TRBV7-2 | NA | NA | TGTGCCAGCAGCCTAGAAGGAGGGATGCCTAATGAAAAACTGTTTTTT | CASSLEGGMPNEKLFF
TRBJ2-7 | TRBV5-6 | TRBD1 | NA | TGTGCCAGCAGCTCCGACAGGGACCGGTGGGAGCAGTACTTC | CASSSDRDRWEQYF
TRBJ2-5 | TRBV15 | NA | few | TGTGCCACCAGCGAGGGGAGGTTGGGGACCCAGTACTTC | CATSEGRLGTQYF
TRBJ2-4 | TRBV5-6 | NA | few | TGTGCCAGCAGCTTGCCGGGACCGGGAAACATTCAGTACTTC | CASSLPGPGNIQYF
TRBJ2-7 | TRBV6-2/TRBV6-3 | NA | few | TGTGCCAGCAGTTACTCGAAAGTAACCCTCTACGAGCAGTACTTC | CASSYSKVTLYEQYF
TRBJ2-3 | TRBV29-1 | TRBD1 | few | TGCAGCGTCCAAAGACAGGGGAGCACAGATACGCAGTATTTT | CSVQRQGSTDTQYF